Listed below are T cell receptor beta chains from one sample, sequenced in a study of control samples from healthy donors and cancer patients. This table comes from immunoSEQ multiplex PCR, and its TCRdb copy is limited to in-frame clones, with some not included. The table records 150,000 or so clones, 80% to 95% of them present only once. Sequencing input: blood. These TCRs come from a woman aged 45-65 years in good health. CDR3s include the opening cysteine and the closing phenylalanine or tryptophan. A D gene is named only where the DNA matches it firmly. Where a row states a size, it is once, few, many or the class of an expanded clone; other rows omit it.

TRBJ1-1 | TRBV19 | - | - | 13 | CASSISRNTEAFF | TGTGCCAGTAGTATTTCTCGGAACACTGAAGCTTTCTTT
TRBJ2-1 | TRBV3-1/TRBV3-2 | - | - | 16 | CASSQDEASSYNEQFF | TGTGCCAGCAGCCAAGATGAGGCAAGTTCCTACAATGAGCAGTTCTTC
TRBJ1-1 | TRBV9 | - | - | 16 | CASSEVQGRRWTEAFF | TGTGCCAGCAGCGAGGTACAGGGAAGGAGATGGACTGAAGCTTTCTTT
TRBJ2-1 | TRBV5-1 | TRBD2 | - | 14 | CASPGTSGYNEQFF | TGCGCCAGCCCCGGGACTAGCGGCTACAATGAGCAGTTCTTC
TRBJ2-2 | TRBV11-3 | - | - | 14 | CASSSVRGTGELFF | TGTGCCAGCAGCTCCGTGAGAGGTACCGGGGAGCTGTTTTTT
TRBJ2-7 | TRBV2 | TRBD1 | - | 15 | CASTFNRGLSYEQYF | TGTGCCAGCACCTTTAACAGGGGGCTTTCTTACGAGCAGTACTTC
TRBJ2-3 | TRBV5-4 | TRBD2 | once | 15 | CASSLGGRGADTQYF | TGTGCCAGCAGCTTGGGCGGGAGGGGGGCAGATACGCAGTATTTT
TRBJ2-1 | TRBV4-1 | - | once | 15 | CASSQVLTLYNEQFF | TGCGCCAGCAGCCAAGTTCTAACTCTATACAATGAGCAGTTCTTC
TRBJ2-2 | TRBV30 | - | once | 17 | CAWSVLGGTANTGELFF | TGTGCCTGGAGTGTACTTGGAGGGACAGCGAACACCGGGGAGCTGTTTTTT
TRBJ1-4 | TRBV14 | - | - | 14 | CASSQFGGREKLFF | TGTGCCAGCAGCCAATTTGGGGGGCGTGAAAAACTGTTTTTT
TRBJ1-5 | TRBV3-1/TRBV3-2 | - | - | 14 | CASSQRSSNQPQHF | TGTGCCAGCAGCCAAAGGAGTTCCAATCAGCCCCAGCATTTT
TRBJ1-2 | TRBV27 | - | - | 14 | CASSPQGSDYGYTF | TGTGCCAGCAGTCCTCAGGGGTCCGACTATGGCTACACCTTC
TRBJ1-6 | TRBV11-2 | TRBD1 | - | 16 | CASSPLSPGGNSPLHF | TGTGCCAGCAGCCCCCTCAGTCCAGGGGGCAATTCACCCCTCCACTTT
TRBJ1-3 | TRBV6-1 | - | - | 15 | CASSEGVLAGNTIYF | TGTGCCAGCAGTGAGGGGGTATTAGCTGGAAACACCATATATTTT
TRBJ2-7 | TRBV5-4 | TRBD1 | - | 16 | CASSATGALSSYEQYF | TGTGCCAGCAGCGCCACAGGGGCTCTTAGCTCCTACGAGCAGTACTTC
TRBJ1-2 | TRBV11-2 | - | - | 14 | CASTSSGGSGGYTF | TGTGCCAGCACGTCCTCTGGTGGGAGCGGGGGCTACACCTTC
TRBJ1-1 | TRBV6-2/TRBV6-3 | - | - | 12 | CASSYVGTEAFF | TGTGCCAGCAGTTACGTCGGCACTGAAGCTTTCTTT
TRBJ2-7 | TRBV11-2 | TRBD1 | - | 14 | CASSLNRGSDEQYF | TGTGCCAGCAGCTTGAACAGGGGCTCCGACGAGCAGTACTTC
TRBJ1-2 | TRBV2 | - | - | 12 | CASSESNYGYTF | TGTGCCAGCAGTGAGAGTAACTATGGCTACACCTTC
TRBJ1-5 | TRBV10-2 | - | - | 13 | CASSESGWQPQHF | TGCGCCAGCAGTGAGTCCGGTTGGCAGCCCCAGCATTTT
TRBJ1-1 | TRBV5-4 | - | - | 16 | CASSRGKRDLSTEAFF | TGTGCCAGCTCACGCGGTAAGAGGGATTTGAGCACTGAAGCTTTCTTT
TRBJ1-5 | TRBV5-6 | TRBD1 | - | 14 | CASSFSGGDQPQHF | TGTGCCAGCAGCTTTTCAGGGGGGGATCAGCCCCAGCATTTT
TRBJ2-3 | TRBV7-9 | - | - | 13 | CASSPARTDTQYF | TGTGCCAGCAGCCCGGCTAGGACAGATACGCAGTATTTT
TRBJ2-5 | TRBV2 | TRBD1 | - | 15 | CASNGDRGRRETQYF | TGTGCCAGCAACGGGGACAGGGGACGTCGAGAGACCCAGTACTTC
TRBJ1-6 | TRBV6-4 | TRBD1 | - | 15 | CASSEEGAAFSPLHF | TGTGCCAGCAGTGAAGAGGGGGCGGCGTTTTCACCCCTCCACTTT
TRBJ2-5 | TRBV5-4 | TRBD1 | - | 15 | CANPLGQGRKETQYF | TGTGCCAACCCACTCGGACAGGGCCGAAAAGAGACCCAGTACTTC
TRBJ1-1 | TRBV27 | - | once | 14 | CASSYTSGNTEAFF | TGTGCCAGCAGTTACACCTCGGGGAACACTGAAGCTTTCTTT
TRBJ1-1 | TRBV20-1 | TRBD1 | few | 11 | CMGQGGTEAFF | TGCATGGGACAGGGGGGCACTGAAGCTTTCTTT